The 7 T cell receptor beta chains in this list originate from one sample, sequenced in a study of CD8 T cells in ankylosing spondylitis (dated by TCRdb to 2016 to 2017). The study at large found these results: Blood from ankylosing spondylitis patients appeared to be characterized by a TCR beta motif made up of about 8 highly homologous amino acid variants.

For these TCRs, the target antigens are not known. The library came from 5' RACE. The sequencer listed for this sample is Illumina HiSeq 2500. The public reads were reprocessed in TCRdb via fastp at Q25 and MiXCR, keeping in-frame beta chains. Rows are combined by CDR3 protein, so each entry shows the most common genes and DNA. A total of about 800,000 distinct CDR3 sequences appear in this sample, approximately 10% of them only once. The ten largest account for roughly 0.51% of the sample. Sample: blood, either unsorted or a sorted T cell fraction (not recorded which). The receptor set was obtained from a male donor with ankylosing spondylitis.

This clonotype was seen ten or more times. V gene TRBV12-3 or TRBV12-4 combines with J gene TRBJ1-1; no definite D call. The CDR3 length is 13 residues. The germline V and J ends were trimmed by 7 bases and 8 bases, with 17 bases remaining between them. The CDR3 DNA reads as TGTGCCAGCATCGACGGACCTCCCGGGGAAGCTTTCTTT. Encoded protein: CASIDGPPGEAFF.

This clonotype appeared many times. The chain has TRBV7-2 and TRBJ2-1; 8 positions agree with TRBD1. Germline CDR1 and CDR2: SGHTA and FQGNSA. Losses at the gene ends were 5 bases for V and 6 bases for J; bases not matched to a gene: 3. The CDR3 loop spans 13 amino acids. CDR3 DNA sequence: TGTGCCAGCAGCCTTGGGACAGGCAATGAGCAGTTCTTC. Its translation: CASSLGTGNEQFF.

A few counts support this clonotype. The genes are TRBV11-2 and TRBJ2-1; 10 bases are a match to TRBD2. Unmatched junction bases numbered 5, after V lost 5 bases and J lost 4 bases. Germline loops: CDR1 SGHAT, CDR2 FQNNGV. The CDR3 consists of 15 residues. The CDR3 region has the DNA TGTGCCAGCAGCAATGGACTAGCGGCGTACAATGAGCAGTTCTTC. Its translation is CASSNGLAAYNEQFF.

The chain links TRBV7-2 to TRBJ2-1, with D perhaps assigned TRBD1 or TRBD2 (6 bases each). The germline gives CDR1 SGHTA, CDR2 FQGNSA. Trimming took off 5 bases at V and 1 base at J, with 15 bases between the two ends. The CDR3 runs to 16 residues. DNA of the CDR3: TGTGCCAGCAGCGCTCGGGGGCCCTATTCCTACAATGAGCAGTTCTTC. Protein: CASSARGPYSYNEQFF.

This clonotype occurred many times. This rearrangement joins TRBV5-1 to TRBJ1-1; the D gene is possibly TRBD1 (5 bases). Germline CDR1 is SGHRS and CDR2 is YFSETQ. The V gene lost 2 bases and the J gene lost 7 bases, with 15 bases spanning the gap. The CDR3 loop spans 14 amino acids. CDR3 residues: CASSLGTLGVEAFF. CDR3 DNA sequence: TGCGCCAGCAGCTTAGGGACGCTCGGGGTTGAAGCTTTCTTT. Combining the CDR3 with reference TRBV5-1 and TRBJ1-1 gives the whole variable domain KAGVTQTPRYLIKTRGQQVTLSCSPISGHRSVSWYQQTPGQGLQFLFEYFSETQRNKGNFPGRFSGRQFSNSRSEMNVSTLELGDSALYLCASSLGTLGVEAFFGQGTRLTVV.

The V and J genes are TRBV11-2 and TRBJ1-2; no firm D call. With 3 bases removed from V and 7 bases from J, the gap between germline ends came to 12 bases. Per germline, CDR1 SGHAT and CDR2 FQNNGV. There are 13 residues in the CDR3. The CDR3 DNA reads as TGTGCCAGCAGCTTTTTCTCCGGCGGTGGCTACACCTTC. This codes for CASSFFSGGGYTF.

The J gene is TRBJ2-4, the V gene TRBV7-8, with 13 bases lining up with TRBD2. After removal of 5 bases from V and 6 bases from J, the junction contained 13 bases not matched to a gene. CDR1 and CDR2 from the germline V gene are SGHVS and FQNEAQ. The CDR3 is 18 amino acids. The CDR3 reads CASSQGLAGRPRVNIQYF. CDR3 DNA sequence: TGTGCCAGCAGCCAGGGACTAGCGGGGCGGCCACGGGTAAACATTCAGTACTTC.